These T cell receptor beta chains were read from a single sample in a study of cytomegalovirus exposure and HLA in healthy donors. Generated by immunoSEQ multiplex PCR, the TCRdb table keeps only in-frame clones and is missing some. The sample holds about 61,000 clones, 89% seen once. Input material: PBMCs. The receptors stem from a young man in good health and CMV-seropositive. Both conserved end residues are trimmed from each CDR3. The order of the fields is CDR3 protein, J gene, V gene.

ASSLRSPSGANVLT	TRBJ2-6	TRBV21-1
ASLLGTPQ	TRBJ2-7	TRBV2
ASRDRANYGYT	TRBJ1-2	TRBV11-1
ASSYSGLSTDTQY	TRBJ2-3	TRBV5-4
ASSQDGGDREVNTEAF	TRBJ1-1	TRBV4-3
ASSWAGETQY	TRBJ2-5	TRBV19
ASSGGTGRVSNQPQH	TRBJ1-5	TRBV6-1
ASSWGDRGSST	TRBJ1-2	TRBV5-6
ASSVGKEGLAGENTGELF	TRBJ2-2	TRBV9
ASSLTPGQITDTQY	TRBJ2-3	TRBV5-5
ASTLGGGADTQY	TRBJ2-3	TRBV11-3
ASSRTSGNDEQY	TRBJ2-7	TRBV5-4
AWSVLAGTYNEQF	TRBJ2-1	TRBV30
ASSSKPGTHYEQY	TRBJ2-7	TRBV9
ASSIGGGSNQPQH	TRBJ1-5	TRBV19
ASSFRTAYGYT	TRBJ1-2	TRBV28
ASSPGTGANEQF	TRBJ2-1	TRBV18
ASSLGLARDTQY	TRBJ2-3	TRBV7-9
ASREGLAVTDTQY	TRBJ2-3	TRBV19
ASSSSVNTEAF	TRBJ1-1	TRBV7-3
AWSRRGSSGNTIY	TRBJ1-3	TRBV30
ASRAGQKLEAF	TRBJ1-1	TRBV6-5
ASSAFRGHEDGYT	TRBJ1-2	TRBV25-1
ASSDPGLAGPYEQY	TRBJ2-7	TRBV4-1
ASSFWPLMNTEAF	TRBJ1-1	TRBV11-3
ASSEGTSGSWQF	TRBJ2-1	TRBV6-5
ATSRDMSAYEQY	TRBJ2-7	TRBV15
ASTRTGGNSPLH	TRBJ1-6	TRBV27
ASSKGRGFFNEKLF	TRBJ1-4	TRBV21-1
ASSILGGPAGEQY	TRBJ2-7	TRBV28
AITLGLEAEQY	TRBJ2-7	TRBV10-3
ASRPSVYNEQF	TRBJ2-1	TRBV28
ASSPLLDSYEQY	TRBJ2-7	TRBV5-1
ASSPGGQGALEQY	TRBJ2-7	TRBV5-6
ASSRDRGGNQPQH	TRBJ1-5	TRBV7-8
ASSLGTGWAEAF	TRBJ1-1	TRBV5-1
ASSLGSTINTEAF	TRBJ1-1	TRBV5-1
ASSLEAGSNTEAF	TRBJ1-1	TRBV7-3
ASSRVNTEAF	TRBJ1-1	TRBV18